These T cell receptor beta chains were read from a single sample in a study of CD8 T cells in ankylosing spondylitis. Using its own MiXCR run on the 5' RACE reads, TCRdb lists one record per CDR3 protein. Altogether roughly 40,000 distinct CDR3 sequences are present, less than 3% being singletons, with the ten largest covering 4.6%. Sequenced: blood, either unsorted or a sorted T cell fraction (not recorded which). The origin of the receptors is a male donor with ankylosing spondylitis or in good health (not recorded which). Both conserved end residues are part of each CDR3. Fields, in order: J gene, V gene, D gene, clone size, CDR3 protein, CDR3 DNA. The D gene is left open where the match is weak. Part of the rows lack a size; the others show once, few, many or a class for expanded clones.

J: TRBJ1-1
V: TRBV9
D: -
size: many
CDR3: CASSVGLGSSTEAFF
DNA: TGTGCCAGCAGCGTAGGTTTAGGATCGAGCACTGAAGCTTTCTTT

J: TRBJ2-7
V: TRBV9
D: TRBD1
size: many
CDR3: CASSVFPGQGYEQYF
DNA: TGTGCCAGCAGCGTATTCCCGGGACAGGGCTACGAGCAGTACTTC

J: TRBJ2-7
V: TRBV9
D: TRBD2
size: many
CDR3: CASSVGAGAFSYEQYF
DNA: TGTGCCAGCAGCGTAGGGGCGGGAGCTTTCTCCTACGAGCAGTACTTC

J: TRBJ2-1
V: TRBV9
D: TRBD2
size: many
CDR3: CASSVASSGRIIEQFF
DNA: TGTGCCAGCAGCGTAGCGTCTAGCGGGAGGATTATTGAGCAGTTCTTC

J: TRBJ2-7
V: TRBV9
D: TRBD2
size: many
CDR3: CASSAQLAGGLYEQYF
DNA: TGTGCCAGCAGCGCTCAACTAGCGGGAGGCCTCTACGAGCAGTACTTC

J: TRBJ2-3
V: TRBV9
D: TRBD2
size: many
CDR3: CASSARLAGVTDTQYF
DNA: TGTGCCAGCAGCGCTCGACTAGCGGGAGTGACAGATACGCAGTATTTT

J: TRBJ2-7
V: TRBV9
D: TRBD2
size: many
CDR3: CASSVGASGLYEQYF
DNA: TGTGCCAGCAGCGTAGGCGCTAGCGGGCTCTACGAGCAGTACTTC

J: TRBJ2-1
V: TRBV9
D: -
size: many
CDR3: CASSEQVGIYNEQFF
DNA: TGTGCCAGCAGCGAACAGGTCGGTATCTACAATGAGCAGTTCTTC

J: TRBJ2-3
V: TRBV9
D: -
size: many
CDR3: CASSPGRSSARETQYF
DNA: TGTGCCAGCAGCCCTGGCCGTAGCTCCGCCCGGGAAACGCAGTATTTT

J: TRBJ2-1
V: TRBV9
D: TRBD1
size: -
CDR3: CASSATVAGGSVNEQFF
DNA: TGTGCCAGCAGCGCCACAGTGGCAGGGGGCTCTGTTAATGAGCAGTTCTTC

J: TRBJ2-7
V: TRBV9
D: -
size: -
CDR3: CASSTGQSLSYEQYF
DNA: TGTGCCAGCAGCACAGGACAGTCTCTCTCCTACGAGCAGTACTTC